What follows are 5 T cell receptor beta chains derived from one specimen sequenced in a study of CD8 T cells in ankylosing spondylitis. TCRdb re-called the 5' RACE reads with MiXCR, one entry per CDR3 protein. Seen here are about 240,000 distinct CDR3 sequences, about 10% observed once, and the top ten hold 6.8%. Sequencing used blood, either unsorted or a sorted T cell fraction (not recorded which). The receptors stem from a male donor with ankylosing spondylitis or in good health (not recorded which).

The table lists this clonotype with many counts. V and J are TRBV27 and TRBJ2-3; D is possibly TRBD1 (5 bases). CDR1 and CDR2 (germline): MNHEY, SMNVEV (reference sequence). Between the trimmed V and J ends, which lost 3 bases and 3 bases, there was a span of 13 bases. The CDR3 extends over 15 amino acids. The CDR3 nucleotides read TGTGCCAGCAGTTTTTATAGGCAGGGTACAGATACGCAGTATTTT. It is translated as CASSFYRQGTDTQYF.

This clonotype was counted at least ten times. The chain employs TRBV4-1 and TRBJ2-1; a weak D match, TRBD2 (5 bases). V was clipped by 1 base and J by 2 bases, with 15 bases between them. Per the germline V gene, CDR1 is MGHRA and CDR2 is YSYEKL. The CDR3 length is 17 residues. The CDR3 is CASSQVEGLRTYNEQFF. CDR3 sequence (DNA): TGCGCCAGCAGCCAAGTCGAAGGACTTAGGACCTACAATGAGCAGTTCTTC.

CDR3 DNA: TGCAGCATTCAGGAGGCGGCTAGCACAGATACGCAGTATTTT. It encodes CSIQEAASTDTQYF. The genes are TRBV29-1 and TRBJ2-3; D might be TRBD2 (5 bases). The CDR3 totals 14 residues. The ends were cut back, 8 bases at V and 0 bases at J, with 15 bases in the middle. Germline CDR1 reads SQVTM; CDR2 reads ANQGSEA.

The J gene is TRBJ2-7, the V gene TRBV4-1, with a tentative D call TRBD1 (6 bases). From germline, CDR1 is MGHRA and CDR2 YSYEKL. CDR3 size: 15 residues. Trimming cost V 4 bases and J 6 bases, with 19 bases left between them. DNA for the CDR3: TGCGCCAGCAGCCTGATACCCGGGACACTCACCGAGCAGTACTTC. Residues: CASSLIPGTLTEQYF.

This clonotype was picked up many times. The chain joins TRBV4-2 to TRBJ2-7; TRBD2 aligns across 9 bases. Germline V gene lookup returns CDR1 LGHNA and CDR2 YNFKEQ. V lost 3 bases and J lost 4; bases outside the gene matches: 19. The CDR3 spans 19 residues. The CDR3 loop reads CASSQEGPPTSGGRYEQYF. The DNA for the CDR3 is TGTGCCAGCAGCCAGGAAGGCCCCCCCACGAGCGGGGGGAGGTACGAGCAGTACTTC.